The sequence of this T cell receptor beta chain was determined in a study of T cell responses to AZD1222 COVID-19 vaccine. Sequencing used immunoSEQ multiplex PCR; TCRdb keeps in-frame clones, though not all of them. The sample shows approximately 150,000 clones, approximately 93% of them seen only once. The source material was peripheral blood, sampled on day 0 of MenACWY control vaccination. This sequence was found in an adult in good health.

CDR3 sequence: CTSSPGLAGEYEQYF. CDR3 DNA sequence: TGCACCAGCAGCCCTGGACTAGCGGGGGAATACGAGCAGTACTTC. The chain combines TRBV1 with TRBJ2-7; TRBD2, the table's D call, lacks a check against the DNA. TRBV1 is flagged as a pseudogene. The CDR3 spans 15 residues.